These 15 T cell receptor beta chains came from one sample sequenced in a study of vaccination and CD4 T cells after COVID-19. Cultured CD4+ T-cell DNA underwent Oncomine TCR Beta short-read sequencing. TCRdb fed the PCR reads into MiXCR, producing one record per CDR3 protein. Counted here are over 7,000 distinct CDR3 sequences, approximately 61% occurring once; the ten biggest clones make up approximately 17%. The sample's treatment: approximately nine-day PBMC culture with coronavirus spike peptide pools or control peptides (ViraFEST assay). Antigen specificity for these receptors is unknown. The sample was cultured CD4+ T cells from blood, taken after SARS-CoV-2 vaccination. The receptors stem from a human donor with COVID-19.

The chain carries TRBV30 and TRBJ1-5, with 10 bases identical to TRBD1. The CDR3 consists of 19 residues. Germline V gives CDR1 GTSNPN, CDR2 SVGIG (reference sequence). V lost 0 bases and J lost 0; bases outside the gene matches: 11. CDR3 region: CAWSVGTGVLGRSNQPQHF. For the CDR3, the DNA is TGTGCCTGGAGTGTTGGGACAGGGGTGTTGGGTCGTAGCAATCAGCCCCAGCATTTT.

The chain recombines TRBV4-3 with TRBJ2-3; the D is unclear. The CDR3 totals 13 residues. Trimming shortened V by 1 base and J by 5 bases, and 7 bases separated the two germline ends. Germline V gene lookup returns CDR1 LGHNA and CDR2 YSLEER. The DNA for the CDR3 is TGCGCCAGCAGCCAAGCTGAAGGAGATACGCAGTATTTT. It translates to CASSQAEGDTQYF.

This clonotype was observed a few times. The chain carries TRBV20-1 and TRBJ1-2; TRBD1 agrees at 10 bases. CDR3 size: 16 residues. CDR1 and CDR2 (germline): DFQATT, SNEGSKA (reference sequence). After removal of 1 base from V and 4 bases from J, the junction contained 9 bases not matched to a gene. The CDR3 here is CSARAFPGQGPYGYTF. In DNA form, the CDR3 reads TGCAGTGCTAGAGCCTTTCCGGGACAGGGGCCCTATGGCTACACCTTC.

This clonotype was picked up a small number of times. The CDR3 is CASSLSGTRLQETQYF. The CDR3, as DNA: TGTGCCAGCAGTCTCAGTGGGACACGACTCCAAGAGACCCAGTACTTC. The chain is built from TRBV6-1 and TRBJ2-5; tentatively, D is TRBD1 (6 bases). Germline V gene lookup returns CDR1 MNHNS and CDR2 SASEGT. Trimming cost V 5 bases and J 1 base, with 17 bases left between them. The CDR3 runs 16 residues.

This clonotype turned up a few times. The chain has TRBV12-3 or TRBV12-4 and TRBJ1-6; 7 bases are shared with TRBD1. V was pared by 4 bases and J by 5 bases, with 2 bases of the junction left unmatched. The CDR3 extends over 14 amino acids. The CDR3 sequence: CASSWTGDNSPLHF. In DNA form, the CDR3 reads TGTGCCAGCAGTTGGACAGGCGATAATTCACCCCTCCACTTT.

CDR3 region: CASSQPGRRTEAFF. CDR3 coding DNA: TGTGCCAGCAGTCAACCGGGACGAAGGACTGAAGCTTTCTTT. This chain links TRBV28 with TRBJ1-1, with D possibly matching TRBD1 (5 bases). From germline, CDR1 is MDHEN and CDR2 SYDVKM. Trimming stripped 5 bases from V and 5 bases from J, with 15 bases between. CDR3 length: 14 residues.

In this sample, this clonotype turned up once. V is TRBV6-1 and J is TRBJ2-1, with D possibly TRBD1 on 6 matching bases. The CDR3 length is 15 residues. V lost 4 bases to trimming and J lost 9 bases, with 19 bases between them. Germline CDR1 is MNHNS and CDR2 is SASEGT. CDR3 DNA sequence: TGTGCCAGCAGTGTCACCCAGGGAGTAGGGGGTGAGCAGTTCTTC. Residues: CASSVTQGVGGEQFF.

V gene TRBV20-1 combines with J gene TRBJ2-3; 9 bases are shared with TRBD2. Germline values: CDR1 DFQATT, CDR2 SNEGSKA (reference sequence). The CDR3 consists of 16 residues. J gave up 4 bases and V 6 bases, and 14 bases lay outside the gene matches. As DNA, the CDR3 is TGCAGTGCCCAATCGGCCCGTAGCGGGGGTTCAGATACGCAGTATTTT. The encoded protein is CSAQSARSGGSDTQYF.

This clonotype appeared a few times. The chain couples TRBV7-2 to TRBJ1-5; D is perhaps TRBD1 (5 bases). V lost 8 bases and J lost 0, with 11 bases in between. In germline, CDR1 is SGHTA, CDR2 FQGNSA. The CDR3 spans 14 residues. The CDR3: CASLPGLSNQPQHF. The CDR3 DNA is TGTGCCAGCCTTCCAGGGCTTAGCAATCAGCCCCAGCATTTT.

This clonotype was found a few times. One end of the junction fails to match germline, which may point to a read error. This CDR3 reads CASSLGSGAAGELFF. The CDR3 DNA is TGTGCTAGCAGCTTAGGATCTGGGGCGGCCGGGGAGCTGTTTTTT. This sequence joins TRBV7-7 and TRBJ2-2; a possible D gene is TRBD1 (5 bases). Germline V lookup: CDR1 SSHAT, CDR2 FNYEAQ (reference sequence). There are 15 residues in the CDR3.

The chain is built from TRBV12-3 or TRBV12-4 and TRBJ1-5, with 7 bases lining up with TRBD1. The CDR3 is 14 amino acids. Trimming took 6 bases from V and 4 from J; bases not matched to a gene: 6. The CDR3 loop is CASSSDRNNQPQHF. The DNA for the CDR3 is TGTGCCAGCAGCTCGGACAGGAATAATCAGCCCCAGCATTTT.

In its sample, this clonotype was seen a few times. The rearrangement uses TRBV20-1 and TRBJ1-2, with 10 bases identical to TRBD1. CDR1 and CDR2 (germline): DFQATT, SNEGSKA (reference sequence). This CDR3 comprises 15 residues. Trimming removed 5 bases from V and 4 bases from J; junction bases left unmatched: 10. CDR3 protein: CSALPDRGGFYGYTF. The CDR3 DNA reads as TGCAGTGCTCTTCCGGACAGGGGGGGATTCTATGGCTACACCTTC.

This chain uses TRBV19 with TRBJ1-2; no clear D. Trimming left V 5 bases short and J 1 base short, with 11 bases between. The CDR3 sequence is 14 residues long. CDR1 and CDR2 (germline): LNHDA, SQIVND (reference sequence). For the CDR3, the DNA is TGTGCCAGTAGTGTACCGAGGGTTAACTATGGCTACACCTTC. Its protein is CASSVPRVNYGYTF.

About this clonotype: One end of the junction is discordant with germline, which a read error may explain. The V and J genes are TRBV9 and TRBJ2-3, with 8 bases fitting TRBD1. Germline loops: CDR1 SGDLS, CDR2 YYNGEE. CDR3 length: 14 residues. The CDR3 region is CASSGGTGTNTQYF. Written as DNA, the CDR3 is TGTGCCAGCAGCGGGGGGACAGGCACAAATACGCAGTATTTT. Based on the CDR3 plus reference TRBV9 and TRBJ2-3, the full variable domain is DSGVTQTPKHLITATGQRVTLRCSPRSGDLSVYWYQQSLDQGLQFLIQYYNGEERAKGNILERFSAQQFPDLHSELNLSSLELGDSALYFCASSGGTGTNTQYFGPGTRLTVL.

The chain recombines TRBV27 with TRBJ1-1, with a weak D call TRBD1 (5 bases). The CDR3 totals 11 residues. The V end lost 7 bases, the J end lost 3 bases, and 6 bases lay between the germline ends. CDR1 is MNHEY and CDR2 is SMNVEV in the germline V gene (reference sequence). This chain's CDR3 is CASKGYTEAFF. The CDR3, as DNA: TGTGCCAGCAAGGGGTACACTGAAGCTTTCTTT.